The rows below give T cell receptor beta chains drawn from one sample of a study of T-cell memory formation after mild COVID-19. TCRdb itself ran the 5' RACE reads through MiXCR, one entry per CDR3 protein. The sample consists of hundreds of thousands of distinct CDR3 sequences, roughly 23% of them appearing once. The sample consisted of PBMCs or a T cell subset sorted from them (not recorded which). These receptors were collected from an adult woman who had mild COVID-19 (a few samples of this study predate the infection). Cell type and time point are not known. The CDR3 runs from the conserved cysteine through the conserved F or W. A D gene is named only where the DNA matches it firmly. Expanded clones get a size class; other rows say once, few or many, or leave the size out.

d_call: NA
j_call: TRBJ1-2
clone_size: NA
v_call: TRBV3-1
cdr3_nt: TGTGCCAGCAGCCATACACCGGCCTATGGCTACACCTTC
cdr3_aa: CASSHTPAYGYTF

d_call: TRBD2
j_call: TRBJ2-1
clone_size: NA
v_call: TRBV11-2
cdr3_nt: TGTGCCAGCAGCCCAGCGGATAGCGGGGGGAGGTCCTACAATGAGCAGTTCTTC
cdr3_aa: CASSPADSGGRSYNEQFF

d_call: NA
j_call: TRBJ2-1
clone_size: NA
v_call: TRBV20-1
cdr3_nt: TGCAGTGCTAGAGATAAGGGGCCTACCTTCTTAACCTACAATGAGCAGTTCTTC
cdr3_aa: CSARDKGPTFLTYNEQFF

d_call: NA
j_call: TRBJ1-2
clone_size: few
v_call: TRBV19
cdr3_nt: TGTGCCAGTACGAACAGCCTAACTTACTATGGCTACACCTTC
cdr3_aa: CASTNSLTYYGYTF

d_call: NA
j_call: TRBJ2-5
clone_size: few
v_call: TRBV20-1
cdr3_nt: TGCAGTGCTACGTCGTACAACGATGGGACCCAGTACTTC
cdr3_aa: CSATSYNDGTQYF

d_call: NA
j_call: TRBJ2-3
clone_size: few
v_call: TRBV5-5
cdr3_nt: TGTGCCAGCAGCCCGGATGGCTATCGCACAGATACGCAGTATTTT
cdr3_aa: CASSPDGYRTDTQYF

d_call: NA
j_call: TRBJ2-7
clone_size: NA
v_call: TRBV20-1
cdr3_nt: TGCAGTGCTAGAGACCCCCCCGGGTGTCTGGCCTACGAGCAGTACTTC
cdr3_aa: CSARDPPGCLAYEQYF

d_call: NA
j_call: TRBJ2-7
clone_size: many
v_call: TRBV11-2
cdr3_nt: TGTGCCAGCAGCCACAGAGGCAGCTACGAGCAGTACTTC
cdr3_aa: CASSHRGSYEQYF

d_call: NA
j_call: TRBJ2-7
clone_size: few
v_call: TRBV20-1
cdr3_nt: TGCAGTGCTAGTGCGCGGGCAAAAAAGCAGTACTTC
cdr3_aa: CSASARAKKQYF

d_call: TRBD2
j_call: TRBJ2-3
clone_size: many
v_call: TRBV20-1
cdr3_nt: TGCAGTGCTACCCATTACCCTAGCGGGGGCACAGATACGCAGTATTTT
cdr3_aa: CSATHYPSGGTDTQYF

d_call: NA
j_call: TRBJ1-1
clone_size: many
v_call: TRBV4-3
cdr3_nt: TGCGCCAGCAGCCAAGATCCGGGCTACACTGAAGCTTTCTTT
cdr3_aa: CASSQDPGYTEAFF

d_call: NA
j_call: TRBJ2-3
clone_size: NA
v_call: TRBV9
cdr3_nt: TGTGCCAGCAGCCCTTCCATCGGGGGTAGCACAGATACGCAGTATTTT
cdr3_aa: CASSPSIGGSTDTQYF

d_call: NA
j_call: TRBJ2-7
clone_size: few
v_call: TRBV5-4
cdr3_nt: TGTGCCAGCAGCTTTGGCGGCCCAATCTACGAGCAGTACTTC
cdr3_aa: CASSFGGPIYEQYF

d_call: NA
j_call: TRBJ2-1
clone_size: NA
v_call: TRBV7-2
cdr3_nt: TGTGCCAGCAGCTTATTATTGTTGGCTAGTATAAGTAATGAGCAGTTCTTC
cdr3_aa: CASSLLLLASISNEQFF

d_call: NA
j_call: TRBJ2-1
clone_size: NA
v_call: TRBV2
cdr3_nt: TGTGCCAGCAGTGACCAGCTACGAGGTGGGCAGTTCTTC
cdr3_aa: CASSDQLRGGQFF

d_call: NA
j_call: TRBJ1-4
clone_size: few
v_call: TRBV12-3/TRBV12-4
cdr3_nt: TGTGCCAGCAGGGGCTCGGGCCCAACTAATGAAAAACTGTTTTTT
cdr3_aa: CASRGSGPTNEKLFF

d_call: TRBD1
j_call: TRBJ2-6
clone_size: NA
v_call: TRBV20-1
cdr3_nt: TGCAGTGCGGCCGGGACAGGGGCTTATTCTGGGGCCAACGTCCTGACTTTC
cdr3_aa: CSAAGTGAYSGANVLTF

d_call: NA
j_call: TRBJ2-2
clone_size: many
v_call: TRBV5-1
cdr3_nt: TGCGCCAGCAGCTTGGGAGCGGTGAACACCGGGGAGCTGTTTTTT
cdr3_aa: CASSLGAVNTGELFF

d_call: NA
j_call: TRBJ2-7
clone_size: NA
v_call: TRBV4-3
cdr3_nt: TGCGCCAGCAGCCAAGACGCGGGGATCGCCTCCTACGAGCAGTACTTC
cdr3_aa: CASSQDAGIASYEQYF

d_call: TRBD2
j_call: TRBJ2-3
clone_size: few
v_call: TRBV5-4
cdr3_nt: TGTGCCAGCAGCTGGGGACTAGCGGGAGAGACAGATACGCAGTATTTT
cdr3_aa: CASSWGLAGETDTQYF

d_call: NA
j_call: TRBJ2-1
clone_size: few
v_call: TRBV20-1
cdr3_nt: TGCAGTGCTAGCCGGGGGAAACACGATGAGCAGTTCTTC
cdr3_aa: CSASRGKHDEQFF

d_call: NA
j_call: TRBJ1-2
clone_size: NA
v_call: TRBV29-1
cdr3_nt: TGCAGCGTTGAAGGGCAGGTTATAACTGGCTACACCTTC
cdr3_aa: CSVEGQVITGYTF

d_call: TRBD1
j_call: TRBJ2-7
clone_size: few
v_call: TRBV10-3
cdr3_nt: TGTGCCATCAGTGATAGGACAGGGGGCAAAGTCGAGCAGTACTTC
cdr3_aa: CAISDRTGGKVEQYF

d_call: NA
j_call: TRBJ2-1
clone_size: NA
v_call: TRBV20-1
cdr3_nt: TGCAGTGCTAGAGATTTGGCAGGGGCGGCTGAGCAGTTCTTC
cdr3_aa: CSARDLAGAAEQFF

d_call: NA
j_call: TRBJ2-7
clone_size: NA
v_call: TRBV6-1
cdr3_nt: TGTGCCAGCAGGGGCAGGTGGAGCGAGCGCCGAGCTACCGCTTTTTCCTACGAGCAGTACTTC
cdr3_aa: CASRGRWSERRATAFSYEQYF

d_call: NA
j_call: TRBJ2-7
clone_size: NA
v_call: TRBV7-9
cdr3_nt: TGTGCCAGCAGCTTAGCCTACGGTGTCCACGAGCAGTACTTC
cdr3_aa: CASSLAYGVHEQYF

d_call: NA
j_call: TRBJ2-1
clone_size: NA
v_call: TRBV21-1
cdr3_nt: TGTGCCAGCAGCAACCGGGACAGGTCCAATGAGCAGTTCTTC
cdr3_aa: CASSNRDRSNEQFF

d_call: NA
j_call: TRBJ2-7
clone_size: NA
v_call: TRBV29-1
cdr3_nt: TGCAGCGTCGGTCAGATTCTTGGAGGGGAGCAGTACTTC
cdr3_aa: CSVGQILGGEQYF

d_call: NA
j_call: TRBJ2-1
clone_size: NA
v_call: TRBV12-3/TRBV12-4
cdr3_nt: TGTGCCAGCAGTTTCGTGCCCAATGAGCAGTTCTTC
cdr3_aa: CASSFVPNEQFF

d_call: NA
j_call: TRBJ2-5
clone_size: NA
v_call: TRBV20-1
cdr3_nt: TGCAGTGCTGAGGGACGCCAAGAGACCCAGTACTTC
cdr3_aa: CSAEGRQETQYF

d_call: NA
j_call: TRBJ1-2
clone_size: NA
v_call: TRBV12-3/TRBV12-4
cdr3_nt: TGTGCCAGCAGTTTAGGAGGGCGACATTATGGCTACACCTTC
cdr3_aa: CASSLGGRHYGYTF

d_call: TRBD1
j_call: TRBJ2-5
clone_size: few
v_call: TRBV19
cdr3_nt: TGTGCCAGTAGTGTCGCGGGGACAGGGTGGCAGACCCAGTACTTC
cdr3_aa: CASSVAGTGWQTQYF

d_call: NA
j_call: TRBJ2-7
clone_size: few
v_call: TRBV29-1
cdr3_nt: TGCAGCGTTGAATTGAGGGGCAGTCCCTACGAGCAGTACTTC
cdr3_aa: CSVELRGSPYEQYF

d_call: NA
j_call: TRBJ2-7
clone_size: few
v_call: TRBV9
cdr3_nt: TGTGCCAGCAGCGCAGGCGGGCAGGGGCCCTACGAGCAGTACTTC
cdr3_aa: CASSAGGQGPYEQYF

d_call: NA
j_call: TRBJ1-1
clone_size: NA
v_call: TRBV30
cdr3_nt: TGTGCCTGGAGTGTGGGTATGAGGGGAGCTTTCTTT
cdr3_aa: CAWSVGMRGAFF

d_call: NA
j_call: TRBJ2-1
clone_size: NA
v_call: TRBV12-2
cdr3_nt: TGTGCAAGTCGCTTTGCCGGGACTAGCGCCTACAATGAGCAGTTCTTC
cdr3_aa: CASRFAGTSAYNEQFF